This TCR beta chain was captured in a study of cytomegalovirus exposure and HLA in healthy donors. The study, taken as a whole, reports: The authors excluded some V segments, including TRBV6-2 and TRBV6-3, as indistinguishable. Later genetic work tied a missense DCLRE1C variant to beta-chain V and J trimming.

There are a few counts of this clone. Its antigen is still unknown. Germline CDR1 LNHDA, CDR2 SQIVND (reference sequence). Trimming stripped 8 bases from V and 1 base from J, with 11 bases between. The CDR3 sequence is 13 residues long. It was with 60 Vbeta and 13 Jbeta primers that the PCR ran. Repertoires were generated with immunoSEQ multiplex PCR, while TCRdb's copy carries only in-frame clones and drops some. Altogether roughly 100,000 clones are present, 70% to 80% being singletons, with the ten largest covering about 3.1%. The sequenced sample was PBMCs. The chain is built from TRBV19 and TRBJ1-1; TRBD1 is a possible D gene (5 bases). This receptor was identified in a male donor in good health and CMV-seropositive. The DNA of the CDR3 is TGTGCCAGTCGAGGGGAGGGGAACACTGAAGCTTTCTTT. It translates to CASRGEGNTEAFF.